These 20 T cell receptor beta chains originate from one sample sequenced in a study of T cell clones after liver transplantation (dated by TCRdb to about 2019). Library generation was performed with the immunoSEQ multiplex PCR assay. TCRdb stores this immuneACCESS table with in-frame sequences only. Part of the clones is absent; in the studies checked, under half of the shortfall reflects unresolved V genes, and no reason is known for the rest. Here the sample has about 20,000 clones; about 77% occur a single time. The top ten clones comprise 30% to 45% of the sample. Sequencing was performed on CD8+ T cells from blood, taken around 54 months after liver transplant. The receptors here all came from a human patient who received a liver transplant. In transplant recipients, some T cells may be of donor rather than host origin.

V and J are TRBV19 and TRBJ1-4, with D possibly being TRBD1 (6 bases). The CDR3 has 13 residues. The germline V and J ends were trimmed by 4 bases and 8 bases, with 11 bases remaining between them. CDR1 LNHDA and CDR2 SQIVND come from the germline V gene (reference sequence). The CDR3 sequence: CASSTGHGEKLFF. In nucleotides, the CDR3 is TGTGCCAGTAGTACGGGACATGGCGAAAAACTGTTTTTT. The full variable domain, rest sourced from reference TRBV19 and TRBJ1-4, is DGGITQSPKYLFRKEGQNVTLSCEQNLNHDAMYWYRQDPGQGLRLIYYSQIVNDFQKGDIAEGYSVSREKKESFPLTVTSAQKNPTAFYLCASSTGHGEKLFFGSGTQLSVL.

This clone rates as medium-sized. This rearrangement joins TRBV4-2 to TRBJ1-6; 8 bases align to TRBD1. This CDR3 has 16 amino acids. After removal of 0 bases from V and 6 bases from J, the junction contained 4 bases not matched to a gene. Germline CDR1 is LGHNA and CDR2 is YNFKEQ. This chain's CDR3 is CASSQDRTGFNSPLHF. In nucleotides, the CDR3 is TGTGCCAGCAGCCAAGACCGGACAGGGTTTAATTCACCCCTCCACTTT.

V and J are TRBV28 and TRBJ2-5, with 9 bases that match TRBD1. Germline CDR1 MDHEN, CDR2 SYDVKM. V dropped 4 bases and J dropped 2; count of bases not matched to a gene: 8. There are 16 residues in the CDR3. The CDR3 DNA reads as TGTGCCAGCAGTTCGCCAAAACAGGGGGCTCAAGAGACCCAGTACTTC. This encodes CASSSPKQGAQETQYF.

This clone was seen just once. The chain carries TRBV6-6 and TRBJ1-1; possible D gene TRBD1, 5 bases. V lost 6 bases to trimming and J lost 1 base, with 9 bases between them. CDR1 and CDR2 (germline): MNHNY, SVGAGI (reference sequence). CDR3 length: 13 residues. The CDR3 DNA is TGTGCCAGCAGACCCGGGACGAACACTGAAGCTTTCTTT. Amino acid sequence: CASRPGTNTEAFF.

The sample holds one count of this clone. This chain connects TRBV13 to TRBJ2-7, with D maybe TRBD1 (5 bases). CDR3 size: 15 residues. V gave up 6 bases and J gave up 6 bases, with 21 bases separating them. The germline V gene encodes CDR1 PRHDT and CDR2 FYEKMQ (reference sequence). CDR3 in amino acids: CASSYYQLGRGEQYF. Written as DNA, the CDR3 is TGTGCCAGCAGTTACTACCAACTGGGTAGGGGCGAGCAGTACTTC.

The J gene is TRBJ2-7, the V gene TRBV28; D is tentatively TRBD1 or TRBD2 (6 bases each). The CDR3 is 15 amino acids. V lost 8 bases to trimming and J lost 6 bases, with 23 bases between them. The germline V gene encodes CDR1 MDHEN and CDR2 SYDVKM. CDR3 sequence: CASGNRGLQLGEQYF. In DNA form, the CDR3 reads TGTGCCAGCGGGAACCGGGGGCTACAACTCGGCGAGCAGTACTTC.

J is TRBJ1-6 and V is TRBV19, with TRBD1 as a possible D gene (5 bases). CDR1 and CDR2 from the germline V gene are LNHDA and SQIVND (reference sequence). The CDR3 sequence is 15 residues long. V shed 5 bases and J shed 3 bases, with 11 bases lying between them. The CDR3 loop reads CASSWGDGYNSPLHF. CDR3 bases: TGTGCCAGTAGTTGGGGGGATGGCTATAATTCACCCCTCCACTTT.

V and J are TRBV9 and TRBJ1-3; 9 nucleotides match TRBD1. This CDR3 spans 16 amino acids. Germline V gene lookup returns CDR1 SGDLS and CDR2 YYNGEE. V lost 4 bases, J lost 6 bases, and 11 bases stayed unmatched. The CDR3 spells CASSPPSGQGVNTIYF. The CDR3 nucleotides are TGTGCCAGCAGCCCTCCTTCGGGACAGGGCGTAAACACCATATATTTT.

This clone showed up just a few times. This chain connects TRBV30 to TRBJ2-7; TRBD1 agrees at 9 bases. This CDR3 has 12 residues. Trimming cost V 5 bases and J 3 bases; bases outside gene matches: 2. The germline gives CDR1 GTSNPN, CDR2 SVGIG (reference sequence). Here the CDR3 reads CAWQDRGYEQYF. DNA of the CDR3: TGTGCCTGGCAGGACAGGGGCTACGAGCAGTACTTC.

This chain joins TRBV28 and TRBJ2-3, with TRBD1 as a possible D gene (6 bases). The CDR3 extends over 12 amino acids. Germline V gene sequence: CDR1 MDHEN, CDR2 SYDVKM. V was pared by 7 bases and J by 2 bases, with 7 bases between. CDR3: CASNRDTDTQYF. The DNA of the CDR3 is TGTGCCAGCAACAGGGACACAGATACGCAGTATTTT.

The gene calls are TRBV28 and TRBJ2-5; 8 bases align to TRBD1. Germline CDR1 is MDHEN and CDR2 is SYDVKM. This CDR3 has 14 amino acids. V lost 6 bases and J lost 0; bases outside the gene matches: 3. Here the CDR3 reads CASRNRGYQETQYF. DNA for the CDR3: TGTGCCAGCAGGAACAGGGGGTACCAAGAGACCCAGTACTTC.

This chain connects TRBV27 to TRBJ2-7; possible D gene TRBD2, 5 bases. Trimming took off 3 bases at V and 6 bases at J, with 12 bases between the two ends. Germline values: CDR1 MNHEY, CDR2 SMNVEV (reference sequence). CDR3 length: 13 residues. The CDR3 spells CASSFQIRGEQYF. In DNA form, the CDR3 reads TGTGCCAGCAGTTTCCAGATCCGGGGCGAGCAGTACTTC.

The V gene is TRBV7-8, the J gene TRBJ2-7; D not certain. Between the trimmed V and J ends, which lost 0 bases and 5 bases, there was a span of 5 bases. Per germline, CDR1 SGHVS and CDR2 FQNEAQ. The CDR3 has 12 amino acids. For the CDR3, the DNA is TGTGCCAGCAGCTTAGCGCGGAACGAGCAGTACTTC. Translating gives CASSLARNEQYF.

This chain joins TRBV9 and TRBJ2-2, with D tentatively TRBD1 or TRBD2 (6 bases each). Trimming removed 0 bases from V and 4 bases from J, with 10 bases in between. In germline, CDR1 is SGDLS, CDR2 YYNGEE. CDR3 length equals 15 residues. The CDR3 protein is CASSVAGAATGELFF. The CDR3 coding sequence is TGTGCCAGCAGCGTAGCGGGGGCCGCCACCGGGGAGCTGTTTTTT. Full variable domain (missing parts from reference TRBV9 and TRBJ2-2): DSGVTQTPKHLITATGQRVTLRCSPRSGDLSVYWYQQSLDQGLQFLIQYYNGEERAKGNILERFSAQQFPDLHSELNLSSLELGDSALYFCASSVAGAATGELFFGEGSRLTVL.

This rearrangement joins TRBV27 to TRBJ2-3; D is tentatively TRBD1 or TRBD2 (5 bases each). Trimming removed 8 bases from V and 3 bases from J, with 15 bases in between. This CDR3 contains 14 residues. CDR1 MNHEY and CDR2 SMNVEV come from the germline V gene (reference sequence). As DNA, the CDR3 is TGTGCCAGCGCCTGGGGTGGGGGAACAGATACGCAGTATTTT. Encoded protein: CASAWGGGTDTQYF.

The chain links TRBV11-3 to TRBJ2-2; D possibly uses TRBD1 or TRBD2 (6 bases each). Germline V gives CDR1 SGHNT, CDR2 YENEEA. V was clipped by 6 bases and J by 6 bases, with 20 bases between them. This CDR3 spans 16 amino acids. This CDR3 reads CASRSPGGEGSGELFF. In DNA, the CDR3 is TGTGCCAGCAGATCTCCCGGGGGCGAAGGGTCCGGGGAGCTGTTTTTT.

This rearrangement joins TRBV5-1 to TRBJ1-6; 7 positions match TRBD1. This CDR3 is built from 16 residues. With 4 bases clipped from V and 4 bases from J, the junction kept 8 bases outside the gene matches. From germline, CDR1 is SGHRS and CDR2 YFSETQ. CDR3 region: CASSGFRQGYNSPLHF. The CDR3 region has the DNA TGCGCCAGCAGCGGCTTCCGACAGGGTTATAATTCACCCCTCCACTTT.

The chain links TRBV7-6 to TRBJ1-6, with TRBD1 as a possible D gene (6 bases). CDR3 length: 14 residues. Germline V lookup: CDR1 SGHVS, CDR2 FNYEAQ. The V gene lost 3 bases and the J gene lost 6 bases, with 9 bases spanning the gap. DNA for the CDR3: TGTGCCAGCAGCTTGGGGGCCTTTAATTCACCCCTCCACTTT. It is translated as CASSLGAFNSPLHF.

The chain carries TRBV28 and TRBJ2-7; weak D call: TRBD1 (5 bases). This CDR3 comprises 15 residues. The V gene's germline CDR1 is MDHEN and CDR2 SYDVKM. Trimming cost V 5 bases and J 2 bases, with 16 bases left between them. The CDR3 sequence is CASSLVDSFPYEQYF. In DNA form, the CDR3 reads TGTGCCAGCAGTCTTGTAGACAGTTTCCCCTACGAGCAGTACTTC.

V gene TRBV28 combines with J gene TRBJ1-2; 7 nucleotides agree with TRBD1. With 6 bases clipped from V and 3 bases from J, the junction kept 16 bases outside the gene matches. CDR1 MDHEN and CDR2 SYDVKM come from the germline V gene. CDR3 length: 17 residues. CDR3 protein: CASSPLRWDSLYYGYTF. The DNA for the CDR3 is TGTGCCAGCAGCCCTCTTCGCTGGGACAGCCTATACTATGGCTACACCTTC.